This T cell receptor (beta chain) was profiled in a study of T-cell reconstitution after alpha-beta-depleted transplantation in children. Preparation of the TCRbeta library was carried out with unique molecular identifiers. A single record per CDR3 protein comes from TCRdb applying MiXCR to the PCR reads. The sample records around 600,000 distinct CDR3 sequences, more than 20% being singletons. Points from the study as a whole: Surviving recipient T cells and thymic progenitors accounted for the high day-60 TCRbeta diversity observed in some patients. There were reportedly several hundred expanded graft clones from which alpha-beta T cells came about two months after transplant.

The CDR3 loop spans 15 amino acids. Between the trimmed V and J ends, which lost 7 bases and 0 bases, there was a span of 13 bases. Comment on this clonotype: Its cognate antigen is unknown.

This clonotype originated in a boy younger than two who had a stem cell transplant for acute myeloid leukemia, so the T cells may come from the graft donor. The source material was PBMCs, mostly from graft donor cells, sampled 360 days after TCRalphabeta/CD19-depleted stem cell transplant. The chain joins TRBV12-3 or TRBV12-4 to TRBJ1-3; unclear D gene. The CDR3 reads CASNPDGNSGNTIYF. Written as DNA, the CDR3 is TGTGCCAGCAACCCGGACGGCAACTCTGGAAACACCATATATTTT.